The clone carrying this T cell receptor beta chain was counted between two and nine times. Libraries were prepared by immunoSEQ multiplex PCR; TCRdb keeps only in-frame clonotypes and omits some of them. Of tens of thousands of clones in the sample, around 85% are singletons; the top ten hold 3% to 3.5%. The sample comes from a study of early stage breast cancer tumors. At the level of the study: Samples were sequenced at about 9.7-fold average coverage.

What was sequenced was blood. The TCR was taken from a person aged 55 to 75 with breast cancer.

DNA for the CDR3: TGTGCCAGCAGCTTAGTAGGGCAGCCCCAGCATTTT. Translating gives CASSLVGQPQHF. The genes are TRBV7-9 and TRBJ1-5; D unresolved. CDR3 length: 12 residues. In germline, CDR1 is SEHNR, CDR2 FQNEAQ (reference sequence). V gave up 1 base and J gave up 7 bases, with 5 bases separating them. The variable domain in full, completed from reference TRBV7-9 and TRBJ1-5, reads DTGVSQNPRHKITKRGQNVTFRCDPISEHNRLYWYRQTLGQGPEFLTYFQNEAQLEKSRLLSDRFSAERPKGSFSTLEIQRTEQGDSAMYLCASSLVGQPQHFGDGTRLSIL.